The 26 T cell receptor beta chains given below trace back to one sample, sequenced in a study of T-cell memory formation after mild COVID-19. TCRdb processed the 5' RACE reads anew with MiXCR; each CDR3 protein has one entry. The profile covers roughly 170,000 distinct CDR3 sequences, with 20% to 25% appearing a single time and roughly 24% taken by the ten largest. The material sequenced was PBMCs or a T cell subset sorted from them (not recorded which). Receptor source: an adult woman who had mild COVID-19 (a few samples of this study predate the infection). Cell type and time point are not known.

The chain couples TRBV27 to TRBJ2-7, with D unclear. The V gene lost 7 bases and the J gene lost 5 bases, with 9 bases spanning the gap. From germline, CDR1 is MNHEY and CDR2 SMNVEV (reference sequence). The CDR3 covers 11 residues. The CDR3 region has the DNA TGTGCCAGCAAGGTGTTGAACGAGCAGTACTTC. It codes for CASKVLNEQYF.

This clonotype was detected a few times. The gene calls are TRBV7-6 and TRBJ2-2; D is perhaps TRBD1 (6 bases). CDR1 is SGHVS, CDR2 FNYEAQ, per germline. The CDR3 has 16 amino acids. V shed 6 bases and J shed 5 bases, with 19 bases lying between them. CDR3 bases: TGTGCCAGCAGTAAAACCCGGGCCAGGGGAACCGGGGAGCTGTTTTTT. It is translated as CASSKTRARGTGELFF. The whole variable domain, remainder taken from reference TRBV7-6 and TRBJ2-2, is GAGVSQSPRYKVTKRGQDVALRCDPISGHVSLYWYRQALGQGPEFLTYFNYEAQQDKSGLPNDRFSAERPEGSISTLTIQRTEQRDSAMYRCASSKTRARGTGELFFGEGSRLTVL.

The chain joins TRBV4-3 to TRBJ1-3, with D possibly being TRBD1 (6 bases). Germline lookup yields CDR1 LGHNA and CDR2 YSLEER. The V gene lost 5 bases and the J gene lost 0 bases, with 11 bases spanning the gap. The CDR3 length is 15 residues. The CDR3 DNA reads TGCGCCAGCAGCAAGGACAGCTACTCTGGAAACACCATATATTTT. It is translated as CASSKDSYSGNTIYF.

This clonotype was picked up a small number of times. Its ends do not fully match the called genes, so a read error is possible. The V and J genes are TRBV12-3 or TRBV12-4 and TRBJ2-4; the D is unclear. This CDR3 is 11 amino acids long. CDR3 sequence (DNA): TGTGCCAGCAGTTTAGCGAACTGGGTAACTTTC. Translated: CASSLANWVTF.

This clonotype was seen more than once but under ten times. This rearrangement joins TRBV30 to TRBJ2-1, with D possibly being TRBD2 (5 bases). CDR1 and CDR2 from the germline V gene are GTSNPN and SVGIG (reference sequence). Trimming removed 5 bases at V and 8 bases at J, with 13 bases between. The CDR3 runs 12 residues. In nucleotides, the CDR3 is TGTGCCTGGGGCTCAGATAGCGATGAGCAGTTCTTC. This codes for CAWGSDSDEQFF. Full variable domain (rest looked up from reference TRBV30 and TRBJ2-1): SQTIHQWPATLVQPVGSPLSLECTVEGTSNPNLYWYRQAAGRGLQLLFYSVGIGQISSEVPQNLSASRPQDRQFILSSKKLLLSDSGFYLCAWGSDSDEQFFGPGTRLTVL.

The chain links TRBV10-3 to TRBJ2-7, with 7 bases matching TRBD1. CDR3 length: 12 amino acids. The germline V gene encodes CDR1 ENHRY and CDR2 SYGVKD. CDR3 amino acids: CATMTGSYEQYF. As DNA, the CDR3 is TGTGCTACCATGACAGGGTCCTACGAGCAGTACTTC.

Written as DNA, the CDR3 is TGTGCCAGCAGTCCGCGACAGGTCAAGGTGGAGACCCAGTACTTC. This translates into CASSPRQVKVETQYF. This chain connects TRBV6-2 or TRBV6-3 to TRBJ2-5; D may be TRBD1 (6 bases). The CDR3 sequence is 15 residues long. V lost 5 bases and J 5 bases, leaving 18 bases between the germline ends. Germline V lookup: CDR1 MNHEY, CDR2 SVGEGT.

This clonotype was observed a few times. This chain joins TRBV20-1 and TRBJ2-2; 7 bases match TRBD1. The J segment lost 5 bases and the V segment lost 6 bases, leaving 18 bases of the junction unmatched. Germline V lookup: CDR1 DFQATT, CDR2 SNEGSKA (reference sequence). The CDR3 length is 17 residues. Written as DNA, the CDR3 is TGCAGTGCCCTGGTAACTTCCGGGACAGAAATAACCGGGGAGCTGTTTTTT. Amino acid sequence: CSALVTSGTEITGELFF.

Details on this clonotype: An end of the junction differs from the germline gene, which may be a read error. This chain joins TRBV2 and TRBJ2-1, with 8 bases identical to TRBD1. Germline lookup yields CDR1 SNHLY and CDR2 FYNNEI. The CDR3 is 17 amino acids. The DNA of the CDR3 is TGTGCCAGCAGTGAAGCGCGGATGGACAGGGACCACAATGAGCAGTTATTC. As protein: CASSEARMDRDHNEQLF.

This clonotype was detected a few times. The J gene is TRBJ1-1, the V gene TRBV7-9, with a weak D call TRBD1 (5 bases). Germline CDR1 and CDR2: SEHNR and FQNEAQ (reference sequence). The ends were cut back, 3 bases at V and 1 base at J, with 12 bases in the middle. There are 15 residues in the CDR3. CDR3: CASSFVGLPNTEAFF. In nucleotides, the CDR3 is TGTGCCAGCAGCTTCGTGGGACTTCCGAACACTGAAGCTTTCTTT.

The J gene is TRBJ2-1, the V gene TRBV9, with D uncertain. Between the trimmed V and J ends, which lost 0 bases and 7 bases, there was a span of 5 bases. CDR3 length equals 12 residues. Germline V gives CDR1 SGDLS, CDR2 YYNGEE. The CDR3 spells CASSVVSNEQFF. Written as DNA, the CDR3 is TGTGCCAGCAGCGTAGTTTCTAATGAGCAGTTCTTC.

This clonotype was seen a few times. A read error is possible here, since a much larger clone lies one base away. The chain links TRBV12-3 or TRBV12-4 to TRBJ2-7, with D maybe TRBD1 (5 bases). This CDR3 has 13 amino acids. Between the trimmed V and J ends, which lost 7 bases and 0 bases, there was a span of 10 bases. The CDR3, as DNA: TGTGCCAGCAACTTAGACAGCTCCTACGAGCAGTACTTC. Amino acids: CASNLDSSYEQYF.

This chain links TRBV7-9 with TRBJ2-2, with D possibly TRBD1 on 5 matching bases. The length of the CDR3 is 15 residues. V was trimmed by 5 bases and J by 0 bases, leaving 10 bases between them. Per germline, CDR1 SEHNR and CDR2 FQNEAQ (reference sequence). This chain's CDR3 is CASSPWGSNTGELFF. The CDR3 bases are TGTGCCAGCAGCCCGTGGGGCTCGAACACCGGGGAGCTGTTTTTT.

This clonotype was seen more than once but under ten times. This chain connects TRBV12-5 to TRBJ1-1; 7 nucleotides align to TRBD1. CDR3 length equals 16 residues. The V gene's germline CDR1 is LGHNT and CDR2 FRNRAP. V dropped 2 bases and J dropped 4; count of bases not matched to a gene: 10. CDR3 in amino acids: CASGLITGAPGTEAFF. CDR3 bases: TGTGCTAGTGGTTTGATCACAGGGGCCCCAGGCACTGAAGCTTTCTTT.

This clonotype was seen once. The J gene is TRBJ2-3, the V gene TRBV4-3; perhaps TRBD2 as D (6 bases). V was cut by 2 bases and J by 4 bases, with 13 bases left in between. The CDR3 loop spans 15 amino acids. Germline CDR1 LGHNA, CDR2 YSLEER. The CDR3 DNA follows: TGCGCCAGCAGCCAACATCACGGGACTGCAGATACGCAGTATTTT. Protein product: CASSQHHGTADTQYF.

The chain links TRBV6-2 or TRBV6-3 to TRBJ2-7, with D possibly TRBD2 on 5 matching bases. The germline V gene has CDR1 MNHEY and CDR2 SVGEGT. The V and J ends lost 6 bases and 3 bases respectively, with 15 bases between them. There are 14 residues in the CDR3. CDR3 loop: CASSPTRRFYEQYF. The DNA for the CDR3 is TGTGCCAGCAGCCCCACCAGGAGGTTCTACGAGCAGTACTTC.

V is TRBV5-1 and J is TRBJ2-7; D ambiguous. The CDR3 has 14 residues. The germline V gene encodes CDR1 SGHRS and CDR2 YFSETQ. The V end lost 4 bases, the J end lost 3 bases, and 14 bases lay between the germline ends. CDR3 nucleotides: TGCGCCAGCAGCCCACGGACGGATGGCTACGAGCAGTACTTC. Translating gives CASSPRTDGYEQYF.

This clonotype was picked up a small number of times. The chain is built from TRBV29-1 and TRBJ1-1; 10 positions agree with TRBD1. Germline CDR1 is SQVTM and CDR2 is ANQGSEA. The CDR3 has 14 amino acids. Trimming at V came to 0 bases and at J to 11 bases, leaving 9 bases not matched to a gene. The CDR3 DNA is TGCAGCGTTGAAGATTGGGGACAGGGGCCGAGGGCTTTCTTT. Its translation: CSVEDWGQGPRAFF.

This clonotype appeared a few times. The chain couples TRBV7-9 to TRBJ2-7, with a weak D call TRBD2 (5 bases). The CDR3 is made up of 12 amino acids. The germline gives CDR1 SEHNR, CDR2 FQNEAQ (reference sequence). The V end was cut by 8 bases, the J end by 4 bases, with 12 bases between. The CDR3 here is CASSVGVYEQYF. DNA of the CDR3: TGTGCCAGCTCTGTGGGAGTTTACGAGCAGTACTTC.

V is TRBV10-3 and J is TRBJ2-3, with D tentatively TRBD2 (6 bases). The CDR3 is 15 residues long. V dropped 5 bases and J dropped 2 bases, with 14 bases sitting between them. The germline V gene encodes CDR1 ENHRY and CDR2 SYGVKD. CDR3 DNA: TGTGCCATCAGTTCGTTACTAGCCAACACAGATACGCAGTATTTT. Its protein product is CAISSLLANTDTQYF.

A few counts support this clonotype. This chain uses TRBV7-8 with TRBJ2-5; D remains unclear. V lost 5 bases, J lost 5 bases, and 12 bases lay in between. CDR1 is SGHVS, CDR2 FQNEAQ, per germline. The CDR3 spans 13 residues. The CDR3 loop is CASSPEARETQYF. CDR3 sequence (DNA): TGTGCCAGCAGCCCTGAAGCGAGGGAGACCCAGTACTTC.

This chain uses TRBV7-9 with TRBJ2-1; D gene ambiguous. V lost 2 bases and J lost 16, with 15 bases in between. This CDR3 is built from 12 residues. Germline loops: CDR1 SEHNR, CDR2 FQNEAQ (reference sequence). The CDR3 coding sequence is TGTGCCAGCAGCTTACTCGACCCTACTAATTTCTTC. The encoded protein is CASSLLDPTNFF. The complete variable domain, with remaining parts taken from reference TRBV7-9 and TRBJ2-1, reads DTGVSQNPRHKITKRGQNVTFRCDPISEHNRLYWYRQTLGQGPEFLTYFQNEAQLEKSRLLSDRFSAERPKGSFSTLEIQRTEQGDSAMYLCASSLLDPTNFFGPGTRLTVL.

The chain links TRBV5-5 to TRBJ2-7; the D is unclear. V was pared by 2 bases and J by 0 bases, with 9 bases between. Germline V gene lookup returns CDR1 SGHKS and CDR2 YYEKEE (reference sequence). The CDR3 spans 14 residues. The chain's CDR3 is CASSFYLGSYEQYF. CDR3 coding DNA: TGTGCCAGCAGCTTTTATCTAGGCTCCTACGAGCAGTACTTC.

The chain uses TRBV29-1 and TRBJ2-7, with TRBD1 identical over 7 bases. J lost 2 bases, V lost 2 bases, and 6 bases had no gene match. The V gene's germline CDR1 is SQVTM and CDR2 ANQGSEA. The CDR3 contains 14 residues. CDR3 sequence (DNA): TGCAGCGTTGAACGACCCGACAGGGCCTACGAGCAGTACTTC. This encodes CSVERPDRAYEQYF.

The CDR3 DNA is TGCAGCGGATTCCGGGACAGCACAGATACGCAGTATTTT. Translating it yields CSGFRDSTDTQYF. The V and J genes are TRBV29-1 and TRBJ2-3; D may be TRBD1 or TRBD2 (5 bases each). Trimming took off 7 bases at V and 0 bases at J, with 11 bases between the two ends. This CDR3 region has 13 residues. Germline V gives CDR1 SQVTM, CDR2 ANQGSEA.

This clonotype was seen only a few times. This chain joins TRBV24-1 and TRBJ2-1; D gene unclear. With 2 bases removed from V and 8 bases from J, the gap between germline ends came to 15 bases. CDR3 length: 15 residues. Germline V lookup: CDR1 KGHDR, CDR2 SFDVKD. The DNA of the CDR3 is TGTGCCACCAGTGATTCTGGACCTATTGGGGATGAGCAGTTCTTC. As protein: CATSDSGPIGDEQFF.